Sequencing of this T cell receptor (beta chain) was carried out in a study of blood T cell repertoires in COVID-19. Study background: T cells, B-cell-depleted T cells, or PBMCs provided the cDNA or gDNA that served as material.

Study processing details: Amplification from reference gene primers served as the basis for estimated nucleated cell counts. The method was immunoSEQ multiplex PCR; TCRdb's version includes in-frame clones alone and lacks a portion of them. The DNA was the basis for D and trimming; V, J and clone size are from that table. The repertoire has more than 95,000 clones, 75% to 90% of them found once; the top ten carry approximately 15%. V lost 2 bases to trimming and J lost 7 bases, with 21 bases between them. The germline V gene has CDR1 SGHDN and CDR2 FVKESK. The CDR3 has 16 residues. The sequence derives from a man aged 50-59 years with acute or convalescent COVID-19. This chain links TRBV14 with TRBJ2-7; possible D gene TRBD2, 6 bases. The sequenced sample was peripheral blood. DNA for the CDR3: TGTGCCAGCAGCCAACGGCCGGGAGTCCCGCCTAGAGAGCAGTACTTC. Translating it yields CASSQRPGVPPREQYF.